A selection of T cell receptor beta chains follows, all from one sample in a study of blood T cell repertoires in COVID-19. Here immunoSEQ multiplex PCR was the method, and the copy in TCRdb shows in-frame clones only, minus some. The data hold some 190,000 clones, with 80% observed a single time. The sequencing input was PBMCs or T cells enriched from blood (not recorded which). The receptors stem from a man between 25 and 39 years old with acute COVID-19. The CDR3 runs from the conserved cysteine through the conserved F or W. D genes are given only for firm matches. A clone size is listed for some rows: how often the clone was seen (once, few, many), or a class if it is expanded.

j_call	d_call	clone_size	v_call	cdr3_aa	cdr3_nt
TRBJ1-6	NA	few	TRBV7-9	CASSLPRAPLHF	TGTGCCAGCAGTCTACCGCGCGCACCCCTCCACTTT
TRBJ1-6	TRBD1	once	TRBV9	CASSITGAGNSPLHF	TGTGCCAGCAGCATTACAGGGGCGGGTAATTCACCCCTCCACTTT
TRBJ2-2	NA	NA	TRBV27	CASSFLTGELFF	TGTGCCAGCAGTTTCTTGACCGGGGAGCTGTTTTTT
TRBJ1-1	NA	NA	TRBV10-2	CASRTGNTEAFF	TGCGCCAGCAGGACGGGTAACACTGAAGCTTTCTTT
TRBJ1-4	TRBD1	NA	TRBV9	CASSVATGTGVEKLFF	TGTGCCAGCAGCGTAGCTACTGGGACAGGGGTTGAAAAACTGTTTTTT
TRBJ1-6	NA	once	TRBV28	CASTESSYNSPLHF	TGTGCCAGCACCGAGAGCTCCTATAATTCACCCCTCCACTTT
TRBJ2-2	NA	NA	TRBV6-5	CASSYSGLLNTGELFF	TGTGCCAGCAGTTACTCGGGGCTGCTGAACACCGGGGAGCTGTTTTTT
TRBJ1-2	NA	NA	TRBV19	CASSSTGGFLSGYTF	TGTGCCAGTAGTTCCACGGGAGGCTTTTTGTCTGGCTACACCTTC
TRBJ2-3	NA	NA	TRBV11-3	CASSLGGTVSTDTQYF	TGTGCCAGCAGCTTAGGAGGTACCGTATCCACAGATACGCAGTATTTT
TRBJ2-5	TRBD2	NA	TRBV10-1	CASSRTSGGFQETQYF	TGCGCCAGCAGTCGGACTAGCGGGGGGTTCCAAGAGACCCAGTACTTC
TRBJ2-6	NA	NA	TRBV11-2	CASSLQAPNVLTF	TGTGCCAGCAGTTTACAGGCCCCCAACGTCCTGACTTTC
TRBJ2-7	NA	once	TRBV9	CASSVGRFSYEQYF	TGTGCCAGCAGCGTAGGCAGGTTCTCCTACGAGCAGTACTTC
TRBJ2-3	NA	NA	TRBV3-1/TRBV3-2	CASRSYTDTQYF	TGTGCCAGCAGGTCCTACACAGATACGCAGTATTTT
TRBJ2-7	TRBD1	NA	TRBV28	CASGTESDYEQYF	TGTGCCAGCGGGACAGAATCGGATTACGAGCAGTACTTC
TRBJ2-7	NA	NA	TRBV29-1	CSGLTGPYEQYF	TGCAGCGGTTTAACAGGGCCCTACGAGCAGTACTTC
TRBJ1-5	NA	NA	TRBV2	CASSLSGGNQPQHF	TGTGCCAGCAGCCTTAGCGGCGGCAATCAGCCCCAGCATTTT
TRBJ1-3	TRBD1	few	TRBV30	CAWSPQGGGNTIYF	TGTGCCTGGAGCCCCCAGGGGGGAGGAAACACCATATATTTT
TRBJ2-5	NA	NA	TRBV7-3	CASSLDGGSDETQYF	TGTGCCAGCAGCTTAGACGGGGGATCGGATGAGACCCAGTACTTC
TRBJ1-2	NA	many	TRBV24-1	CATSDPAGPTNYGYTF	TGTGCCACCAGTGACCCGGCGGGCCCAACTAACTATGGCTACACCTTC
TRBJ2-3	NA	few	TRBV13	CASSRTRTDTQYF	TGTGCCAGCAGTCGTACTCGCACAGATACGCAGTATTTT
TRBJ2-3	NA	once	TRBV5-1	CASSFQGLNTDTQYF	TGCGCCAGCAGCTTCCAGGGGCTAAACACAGATACGCAGTATTTT
TRBJ2-1	TRBD2	NA	TRBV5-1	CASSLGLAGGPNEQFF	TGCGCCAGCAGCTTGGGACTAGCGGGGGGGCCCAATGAGCAGTTCTTC
TRBJ1-5	NA	few	TRBV3-1/TRBV3-2	CASSPGAGNQPQHF	TGTGCCAGCAGCCCCGGTGCAGGGAATCAGCCCCAGCATTTT
TRBJ1-1	TRBD1	NA	TRBV5-6	CASRMKGASIEAFF	TGTGCCAGCAGGATGAAGGGGGCCTCTATTGAAGCTTTCTTT
TRBJ2-7	NA	NA	TRBV24-1	CATSNTHYEQYF	TGTGCCACCAGCAATACACATTACGAGCAGTACTTC
TRBJ2-3	TRBD2	NA	TRBV6-5	CASSLGLAGVNTQYF	TGTGCCAGCAGCCTCGGGCTAGCGGGGGTGAATACGCAGTATTTT
TRBJ2-7	NA	once	TRBV12-3/TRBV12-4	CASSLVQGYEQYF	TGTGCCAGCAGTTTAGTACAGGGCTACGAGCAGTACTTC
TRBJ1-1	TRBD1	once	TRBV14	CASSQGSPYSTGTGYEAFF	TGTGCCAGCAGCCAAGGGTCCCCTTATTCGACAGGGACTGGCTATGAAGCTTTCTTT
TRBJ2-1	TRBD2	NA	TRBV7-3	CASSQGLGNEQFF	TGTGCCAGCAGCCAAGGACTAGGCAATGAGCAGTTCTTC
TRBJ1-5	NA	NA	TRBV5-5	CASSLGYGDRPNQPQHF	TGTGCCAGCAGCTTGGGCTACGGTGACAGGCCCAATCAGCCCCAGCATTTT
TRBJ2-5	TRBD2	NA	TRBV10-2	CASSGGLARETQYF	TGCGCCAGCAGTGGGGGACTAGCCCGGGAGACCCAGTACTTC
TRBJ1-2	NA	NA	TRBV6-5	CASSYSYHYGYTF	TGTGCCAGCAGTTACAGCTATCACTATGGCTACACCTTC
TRBJ2-3	NA	NA	TRBV7-3	CASSLGGLGTDTQYF	TGTGCCAGCAGCCTAGGGGGTCTCGGCACAGATACGCAGTATTTT
TRBJ1-3	NA	once	TRBV25-1	CASSDVRIKGGDTIYF	TGTGCCAGCAGTGATGTTCGAATCAAGGGGGGGGACACCATATATTTT
TRBJ1-2	NA	NA	TRBV28	CASTRSNYGYTF	TGTGCCAGCACCCGGTCTAACTATGGCTACACCTTC
TRBJ1-1	TRBD1	NA	TRBV9	CASSVGTGVLNTEAFF	TGTGCCAGCAGCGTCGGGACAGGGGTTTTGAACACTGAAGCTTTCTTT
TRBJ1-6	TRBD1	NA	TRBV19	CASSETGDSHSPLHF	TGTGCCAGTAGTGAGACAGGGGATTCGCATTCACCCCTCCACTTT